Following are 32 T cell receptor beta chains from one sample sequenced in a study of shared clonotypes between healthy human individuals (TCRdb year 2020). To prepare the library, the immunoSEQ multiplex PCR assay was applied. Held by TCRdb, this immuneACCESS table contains in-frame sequences only and omits some clones. Under half of the omission traces to an unresolved V gene where checked; the cause of the rest is unknown. Within this sample are some 2,000,000 clones, with 90% to 96% of them counted one time only. The ten largest clones add up to more than 0.1% of the sample. The source material was naive CD4+ T cells sorted from blood. In the paper's terms, the cell subset or site label means: CD45RA+ positively selected. The receptors shown here come from a man aged 18 to 30 in good health.

This chain uses TRBV5-1 with TRBJ2-3; unclear D gene. Trimming pared 4 bases from V and 5 bases from J, leaving 11 bases between. The germline V gene has CDR1 SGHRS and CDR2 YFSETQ. CDR3 length: 13 residues. CDR3 DNA sequence: TGCGCCAGCAGCCGGGTCACGAGAGATACGCAGTATTTT. Its translation: CASSRVTRDTQYF. The full variable domain, rest sourced from reference TRBV5-1 and TRBJ2-3, is KAGVTQTPRYLIKTRGQQVTLSCSPISGHRSVSWYQQTPGQGLQFLFEYFSETQRNKGNFPGRFSGRQFSNSRSEMNVSTLELGDSALYLCASSRVTRDTQYFGPGTRLTVL.

The genes are TRBV28 and TRBJ2-1; maybe TRBD1 (5 bases). CDR3 length equals 14 residues. CDR1 is MDHEN, CDR2 SYDVKM, per germline. The V end was cut by 2 bases, the J end by 8 bases, with 13 bases between. This CDR3 reads CASSLVGQFHEQFF. CDR3 DNA sequence: TGTGCCAGCAGTTTAGTTGGACAATTCCATGAGCAGTTCTTC.

The chain combines TRBV4-3 with TRBJ2-7; 7 nucleotides match TRBD1. The CDR3 extends over 14 amino acids. Germline V gene data show CDR1 as LGHNA and CDR2 as YSLEER. Germline trimming cut 4 bases from V and 4 bases from J; bases unmatched to any gene: 7. CDR3 region: CASSPRTGSYEQYF. The CDR3 DNA is TGCGCCAGCAGCCCTCGGACAGGAAGTTACGAGCAGTACTTC.

The chain combines TRBV12-5 with TRBJ1-1; 8 bases are shared with TRBD1. V dropped 0 bases and J dropped 6; count of bases not matched to a gene: 3. CDR1 LGHNT and CDR2 FRNRAP come from the germline V gene. The CDR3 has 14 amino acids. The CDR3: CASGLVQGVSEAFF. The CDR3 DNA is TGTGCTAGTGGTTTGGTACAGGGGGTGTCTGAAGCTTTCTTT.

This chain joins TRBV27 and TRBJ1-1, with 8 bases aligning to TRBD1. Germline lookup yields CDR1 MNHEY and CDR2 SMNVEV (reference sequence). V trimming: 4 bases; J trimming: 0 bases; junction bases outside the gene matches: 7. The CDR3 runs to 16 residues. CDR3 region: CASSYRQGTLNTEAFF. The CDR3, as DNA: TGTGCCAGCAGTTACCGACAGGGGACGCTGAACACTGAAGCTTTCTTT.

The rearrangement uses TRBV21-1 and TRBJ2-4; whether TRBD1, the table's D call, matches the DNA was not checked. TRBV21-1 is classified as a pseudogene. This CDR3 comprises 9 residues. The CDR3 coding sequence is TGTGCCAGCCCCAGCATTCAGTACTTC. Translated, it gives CASPSIQYF.

The chain links TRBV30 to TRBJ2-2; no reliable D call. CDR1 is GTSNPN and CDR2 is SVGIG in the germline V gene (reference sequence). This CDR3 region has 15 residues. Trimming shortened V by 0 bases and J by 0 bases, and 8 bases separated the two germline ends. The CDR3 DNA is TGTGCCTGGAGTGTGGGCAGGACGAACACCGGGGAGCTGTTTTTT. This sequence encodes CAWSVGRTNTGELFF.

The chain uses TRBV19 and TRBJ1-2; TRBD1 matches at 8 bases. CDR1 LNHDA and CDR2 SQIVND come from the germline V gene (reference sequence). The length of the CDR3 is 14 residues. Unmatched junction bases numbered 6, after V lost 6 bases and J lost 3 bases. CDR3 in amino acids: CASRPTGADYGYTF. The CDR3 DNA reads as TGTGCCAGTAGACCGACAGGGGCTGACTATGGCTACACCTTC. The full variable domain, completed using reference TRBV19 and TRBJ1-2, is DGGITQSPKYLFRKEGQNVTLSCEQNLNHDAMYWYRQDPGQGLRLIYYSQIVNDFQKGDIAEGYSVSREKKESFPLTVTSAQKNPTAFYLCASRPTGADYGYTFGSGTRLTVV.

This sequence joins TRBV30 and TRBJ2-1; 7 bases map to TRBD2. This CDR3 spans 16 amino acids. The J segment lost 3 bases and the V segment lost 0 bases, leaving 8 bases of the junction unmatched. Germline CDR1 is GTSNPN and CDR2 is SVGIG (reference sequence). The CDR3 nucleotides are TGTGCCTGGAGTGTACGGGTGGGAGGGTTCTACAATGAGCAGTTCTTC. It yields the protein CAWSVRVGGFYNEQFF.

The chain has TRBV2 and TRBJ2-3, with TRBD2 matching over 7 bases. The CDR3 spans 15 residues. V gave up 2 bases and J gave up 4 bases; unmatched junction bases: 6. CDR1 and CDR2 (germline): SNHLY, FYNNEI. In nucleotides, the CDR3 is TGTGCCAGCAGTGAACGCGGGGGTCGGGCAGATACGCAGTATTTT. Translated: CASSERGGRADTQYF.

This chain uses TRBV5-1 with TRBJ2-5; D call uncertain. Germline CDR1 reads SGHRS; CDR2 reads YFSETQ. V was trimmed by 4 bases and J by 1 base, leaving 14 bases between them. CDR3 length: 15 amino acids. CDR3 nucleotide sequence: TGCGCCAGCAGCCCCTCGACGGTTGCCCAAGAGACCCAGTACTTC. Residues: CASSPSTVAQETQYF. The full variable domain, its missing parts supplied by reference TRBV5-1 and TRBJ2-5, is KAGVTQTPRYLIKTRGQQVTLSCSPISGHRSVSWYQQTPGQGLQFLFEYFSETQRNKGNFPGRFSGRQFSNSRSEMNVSTLELGDSALYLCASSPSTVAQETQYFGPGTRLLVL.

The chain employs TRBV6-1 and TRBJ2-1, with 9 bases fitting TRBD2. Germline values: CDR1 MNHNS, CDR2 SASEGT. V lost 4 bases and J lost 5; bases outside the gene matches: 6. The length of the CDR3 is 15 residues. CDR3 sequence: CASSVTSGPHNEQFF. The CDR3 DNA reads as TGTGCCAGCAGTGTGACTAGCGGACCACACAATGAGCAGTTCTTC.

The sample holds one count of this clone. The V and J genes are TRBV28 and TRBJ1-1; D gene uncertain. V was clipped by 6 bases and J by 0 bases, with 14 bases between them. Per the germline V gene, CDR1 is MDHEN and CDR2 is SYDVKM. CDR3 length: 15 residues. The CDR3 sequence: CASRDSKHMNTEAFF. The CDR3 nucleotides read TGTGCCAGCAGGGACTCTAAGCACATGAACACTGAAGCTTTCTTT.

In the case of this clone: The same CDR3 is also encoded by other DNA sequences in this sample. The CDR3 sequence: CASSAGRSNTEAFF. The CDR3 nucleotides read TGTGCCAGCAGCGCTGGCAGGTCCAACACTGAAGCTTTCTTT. V gene TRBV2 combines with J gene TRBJ1-1; D gene ambiguous. CDR1 is SNHLY, CDR2 FYNNEI, per germline. The V gene lost 6 bases and the J gene lost 2 bases, with 13 bases spanning the gap. The length of the CDR3 is 14 residues.

Concerning this clone itself: The identical CDR3 is also encoded by other nucleotide sequences in the sample. This rearrangement joins TRBV28 to TRBJ1-5; D possibly corresponds to TRBD1 (6 bases). Trimming cost V 3 bases and J 1 base, with 10 bases left between them. CDR1 is MDHEN and CDR2 is SYDVKM in the germline V gene. CDR3 length: 15 amino acids. CDR3 protein: CASSFGGGSNQPQHF. The CDR3 DNA is TGTGCCAGCAGTTTTGGCGGGGGCAGCAATCAGCCCCAGCATTTT. Using reference TRBV28 and TRBJ1-5 for the parts outside the CDR3, the full variable domain is DVKVTQSSRYLVKRTGEKVFLECVQDMDHENMFWYRQDPGLGLRLIYFSYDVKMKEKGDIPEGYSVSREKKERFSLILESASTNQTSMYLCASSFGGGSNQPQHFGDGTRLSIL.

The chain links TRBV30 to TRBJ2-7; D not certain. This CDR3 has 11 amino acids. Trimming took 4 bases from V and 4 from J, leaving 8 bases between them. Per germline, CDR1 GTSNPN and CDR2 SVGIG (reference sequence). The CDR3 region has the DNA TGTGCCTGGATAAGGTCATACGAGCAGTACTTC. It translates to CAWIRSYEQYF.

The chain couples TRBV6-5 to TRBJ1-1; a possible D gene is TRBD1 (5 bases). CDR3 length: 13 amino acids. V lost 5 bases to trimming and J lost 5 bases, with 12 bases between them. Germline V lookup: CDR1 MNHEY, CDR2 SVGAGI. The CDR3, as DNA: TGTGCCAGCAGTGGGTCGGGGGGTACTGAAGCTTTCTTT. Translating it yields CASSGSGGTEAFF.

The chain links TRBV6-6 to TRBJ2-3; D call uncertain. The CDR3 consists of 15 residues. Trimming removed 7 bases at V and 0 bases at J, with 14 bases between. Germline V lookup: CDR1 MNHNY, CDR2 SVGAGI (reference sequence). CDR3 in amino acids: CASTWTDPSTDTQYF. Here the CDR3 DNA reads TGTGCCAGCACTTGGACGGACCCTAGCACAGATACGCAGTATTTT.

This chain uses TRBV30 with TRBJ2-2, with D maybe TRBD1 (7 bases). Trimming left V 3 bases short and J 2 bases short, with 25 bases between. The CDR3 contains 19 residues. Looked up from germline, CDR1 is GTSNPN and CDR2 is SVGIG (reference sequence). The CDR3 protein is CAWSKGGNRGQRNTGELFF. The CDR3 DNA sequence: TGTGCCTGGAGCAAGGGGGGAAACCGGGGACAGAGAAACACCGGGGAGCTGTTTTTT.

The J gene is TRBJ2-2, the V gene TRBV10-3; 8 nucleotides agree with TRBD2. This CDR3 has 13 amino acids. Unmatched junction bases numbered 4, after V lost 8 bases and J lost 5 bases. Looked up from germline, CDR1 is ENHRY and CDR2 is SYGVKD. CDR3 residues: CAIFAGGTGELFF. In nucleotides, the CDR3 is TGTGCCATCTTCGCGGGGGGTACCGGGGAGCTGTTTTTT.

The CDR3: CATSSVGRWVDPPYEQYF. The CDR3 DNA reads TGTGCCACCAGCAGTGTCGGCCGGTGGGTTGATCCCCCCTACGAGCAGTACTTC. The J gene is TRBJ2-7, the V gene TRBV15; D ambiguous. The CDR3 has 18 residues. Trimming cost V 3 bases and J 2 bases, with 23 bases left between them. CDR1 is LNHNV and CDR2 is YYDKDF in the germline V gene (reference sequence).

In nucleotides, the CDR3 is TGTGCCAGCAGCTTACAGTCAGGGACGGACGAGGCTTTCTTT. It specifies CASSLQSGTDEAFF. This rearrangement joins TRBV7-8 to TRBJ1-1; TRBD1 might be the D (5 bases). The CDR3 sequence is 14 residues long. Between the trimmed V and J ends, which lost 2 bases and 11 bases, there was a span of 18 bases. Germline V gives CDR1 SGHVS, CDR2 FQNEAQ.

The chain couples TRBV10-3 to TRBJ2-1; TRBD2 aligns across 12 bases. CDR1 and CDR2 from the germline V gene are ENHRY and SYGVKD. V lost 11 bases and J lost 6; bases outside the gene matches: 5. CDR3 length equals 13 residues. The CDR3 DNA sequence: TGTGCCGTCCTAGCGGGAGGGGGCAATGAGCAGTTCTTC. It specifies CAVLAGGGNEQFF.

V is TRBV5-4 and J is TRBJ2-1; possible D gene TRBD2, 6 bases. V was trimmed by 4 bases and J by 0 bases, leaving 14 bases between them. The CDR3 consists of 16 residues. Germline assignment: CDR1 SGHNT and CDR2 YYREEE (reference sequence). CDR3 nucleotide sequence: TGTGCCAGCAGCCTTGGAGGAGGGGTCTCCTACAATGAGCAGTTCTTC. Translation: CASSLGGGVSYNEQFF.

J is TRBJ2-2 and V is TRBV5-1, with D possibly TRBD2 on 7 matching bases. The CDR3 contains 15 residues. The germline V and J ends were trimmed by 3 bases and 11 bases, with 20 bases remaining between them. Per germline, CDR1 SGHRS and CDR2 YFSETQ. The CDR3 coding sequence is TGCGCCAGCAGCTCGGAAGGGGGGGGAGCTTCCGAGCTGTTTTTT. Its translation is CASSSEGGGASELFF. The full variable domain, rest sourced from reference TRBV5-1 and TRBJ2-2, is KAGVTQTPRYLIKTRGQQVTLSCSPISGHRSVSWYQQTPGQGLQFLFEYFSETQRNKGNFPGRFSGRQFSNSRSEMNVSTLELGDSALYLCASSSEGGGASELFFGEGSRLTVL.

The chain joins TRBV18 to TRBJ1-4; the match to TRBD1 covers 10 bases. This CDR3 spans 16 amino acids. The V gene's germline CDR1 is KGHSH and CDR2 LQKENI. Trimming took 6 bases from V and 0 from J; bases not matched to a gene: 4. CDR3 coding DNA: TGTGCCAGCTCGCAGGACAGGGGGTCAACTAATGAAAAACTGTTTTTT. It encodes CASSQDRGSTNEKLFF.

The chain couples TRBV19 to TRBJ1-5; TRBD1 aligns across 9 bases. CDR3 length: 17 residues. CDR1 and CDR2 from the germline V gene are LNHDA and SQIVND (reference sequence). V shed 3 bases and J 1 base; nucleotides not matched to a gene: 7. The CDR3 sequence is CASSIEQGAVSNQPQHF. The CDR3, as DNA: TGTGCCAGTAGTATTGAACAGGGGGCAGTAAGCAATCAGCCCCAGCATTTT.

V gene TRBV30 combines with J gene TRBJ1-2; D remains unclear. The germline V and J ends were trimmed by 2 bases and 1 base, with 8 bases remaining between them. Germline CDR1 reads GTSNPN; CDR2 reads SVGIG (reference sequence). This CDR3 region has 13 residues. This CDR3 reads CAWSLLINYGYTF. CDR3 bases: TGTGCCTGGAGTCTACTGATTAACTATGGCTACACCTTC.

The chain recombines TRBV6-1 with TRBJ2-7; tentatively, D is TRBD1 (6 bases). The CDR3 spans 18 residues. In germline, CDR1 is MNHNS, CDR2 SASEGT. The germline V and J ends were trimmed by 0 bases and 3 bases, with 21 bases remaining between them. Written as DNA, the CDR3 is TGTGCCAGCAGTGAAGCGCATTTTAGACTGGACAGACACTACGAGCAGTACTTC. Its translation is CASSEAHFRLDRHYEQYF.

This sequence joins TRBV6-6 and TRBJ1-1, with 7 bases aligning to TRBD1. After removal of 6 bases from V and 4 bases from J, the junction contained 8 bases not matched to a gene. Germline assignment: CDR1 MNHNY and CDR2 SVGAGI (reference sequence). The CDR3 is 14 residues long. The CDR3 sequence: CASRDTGEGTEAFF. The DNA for the CDR3 is TGTGCCAGCAGGGATACAGGGGAGGGCACTGAAGCTTTCTTT.

The V gene is TRBV7-8, the J gene TRBJ2-3; 8 nucleotides agree with TRBD2. CDR1 and CDR2 from the germline V gene are SGHVS and FQNEAQ. The CDR3 spans 15 residues. V lost 4 bases and J lost 6; bases outside the gene matches: 9. CDR3 coding DNA: TGTGCCAGCAGCTCAAGTCGCGGGAGGAGGGATACGCAGTATTTT. This translates into CASSSSRGRRDTQYF.

The CDR3 bases are TGTGCCAGTGGGACAGGGGGTAATTCACCCCTCCACTTT. It translates to CASGTGGNSPLHF. V and J are TRBV6-6 and TRBJ1-6; the match to TRBD1 covers 11 bases. Germline lookup yields CDR1 MNHNY and CDR2 SVGAGI (reference sequence). There are 13 residues in the CDR3. J was trimmed by 6 bases and V by 9 bases; bases with no gene match: 1.